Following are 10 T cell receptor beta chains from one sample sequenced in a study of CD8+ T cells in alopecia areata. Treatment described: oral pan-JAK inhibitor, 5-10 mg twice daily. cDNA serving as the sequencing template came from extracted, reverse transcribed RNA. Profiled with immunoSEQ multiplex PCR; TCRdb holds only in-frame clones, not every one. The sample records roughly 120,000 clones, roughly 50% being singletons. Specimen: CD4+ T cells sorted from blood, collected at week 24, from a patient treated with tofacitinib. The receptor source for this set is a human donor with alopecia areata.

CDR3 in DNA: TGTGCCAGCAGCTTAGGTAGCGGGGGTACAGATACGCAGTATTTT. Encoded protein: CASSLGSGGTDTQYF. This chain uses TRBV11-2 with TRBJ2-3; 9 nucleotides align to TRBD2. The ends lost 1 base at V and 3 bases at J; junction bases unmatched: 2. Looked up from germline, CDR1 is SGHAT and CDR2 is FQNNGV. CDR3 length equals 15 residues.

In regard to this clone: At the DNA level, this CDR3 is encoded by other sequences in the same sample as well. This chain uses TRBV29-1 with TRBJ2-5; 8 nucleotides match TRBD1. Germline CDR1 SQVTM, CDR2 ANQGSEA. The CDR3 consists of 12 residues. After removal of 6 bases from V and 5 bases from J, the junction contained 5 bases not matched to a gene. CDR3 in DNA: TGCAGCGTAGACAGGGGCGGGGAGACCCAGTACTTC. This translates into CSVDRGGETQYF.

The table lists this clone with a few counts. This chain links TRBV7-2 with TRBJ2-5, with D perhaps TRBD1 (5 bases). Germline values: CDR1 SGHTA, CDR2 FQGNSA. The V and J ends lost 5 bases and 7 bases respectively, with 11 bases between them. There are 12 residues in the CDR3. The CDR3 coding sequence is TGTGCCAGCAGCAGCTTAGGGGCGACCCAGTACTTC. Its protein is CASSSLGATQYF.

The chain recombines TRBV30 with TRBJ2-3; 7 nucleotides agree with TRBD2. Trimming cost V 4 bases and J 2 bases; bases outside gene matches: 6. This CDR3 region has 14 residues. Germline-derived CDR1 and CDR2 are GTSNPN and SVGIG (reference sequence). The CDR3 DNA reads TGTGCCTGGACTAGCGGTACTACCACAGATACGCAGTATTTT. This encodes CAWTSGTTTDTQYF.

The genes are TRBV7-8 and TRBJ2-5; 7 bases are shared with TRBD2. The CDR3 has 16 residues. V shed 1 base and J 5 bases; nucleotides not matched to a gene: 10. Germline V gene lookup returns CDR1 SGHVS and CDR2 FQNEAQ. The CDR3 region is CASSLVGGSRHETQYF. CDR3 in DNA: TGTGCCAGCAGCTTAGTCGGGGGGAGCAGGCACGAGACCCAGTACTTC. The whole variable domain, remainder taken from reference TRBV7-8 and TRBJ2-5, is GAGVSQSPRYKVAKRGQDVALRCDPISGHVSLFWYQQALGQGPEFLTYFQNEAQLDKSGLPSDRFFAERPEGSVSTLKIQRTQQEDSAVYLCASSLVGGSRHETQYFGPGTRLLVL.

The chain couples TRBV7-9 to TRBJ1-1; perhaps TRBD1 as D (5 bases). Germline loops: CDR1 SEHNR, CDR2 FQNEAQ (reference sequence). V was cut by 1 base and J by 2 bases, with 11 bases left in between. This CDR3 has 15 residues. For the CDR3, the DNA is TGTGCCAGCAGCTTAGGAGGGACGGTAAACACTGAAGCTTTCTTT. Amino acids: CASSLGGTVNTEAFF.

The CDR3 region has the DNA TGCGCCAGCAGGCGACTAGCGGGGGGGTCCTACGAGCAGTACTTC. Encoded protein: CASRRLAGGSYEQYF. The chain recombines TRBV5-1 with TRBJ2-7; the match to TRBD2 covers 14 bases. Per the germline V gene, CDR1 is SGHRS and CDR2 is YFSETQ. With 5 bases clipped from V and 1 base from J, the junction kept 2 bases outside the gene matches. CDR3 length: 15 amino acids.

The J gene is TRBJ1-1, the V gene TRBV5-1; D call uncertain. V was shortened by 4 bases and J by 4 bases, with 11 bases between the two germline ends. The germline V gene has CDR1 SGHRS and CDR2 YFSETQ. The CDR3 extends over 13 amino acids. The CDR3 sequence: CASSPKGGTEAFF. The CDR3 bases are TGCGCCAGCAGCCCTAAGGGTGGCACTGAAGCTTTCTTT. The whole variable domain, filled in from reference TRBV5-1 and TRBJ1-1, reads KAGVTQTPRYLIKTRGQQVTLSCSPISGHRSVSWYQQTPGQGLQFLFEYFSETQRNKGNFPGRFSGRQFSNSRSEMNVSTLELGDSALYLCASSPKGGTEAFFGQGTRLTVV.

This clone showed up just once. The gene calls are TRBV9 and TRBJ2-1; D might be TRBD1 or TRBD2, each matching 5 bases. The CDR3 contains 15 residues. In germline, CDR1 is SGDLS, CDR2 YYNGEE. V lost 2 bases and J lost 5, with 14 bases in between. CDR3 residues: CASSVGTTPNNEQFF. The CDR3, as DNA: TGTGCCAGCAGCGTTGGGACCACCCCCAACAATGAGCAGTTCTTC. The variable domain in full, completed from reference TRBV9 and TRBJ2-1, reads DSGVTQTPKHLITATGQRVTLRCSPRSGDLSVYWYQQSLDQGLQFLIQYYNGEERAKGNILERFSAQQFPDLHSELNLSSLELGDSALYFCASSVGTTPNNEQFFGPGTRLTVL.

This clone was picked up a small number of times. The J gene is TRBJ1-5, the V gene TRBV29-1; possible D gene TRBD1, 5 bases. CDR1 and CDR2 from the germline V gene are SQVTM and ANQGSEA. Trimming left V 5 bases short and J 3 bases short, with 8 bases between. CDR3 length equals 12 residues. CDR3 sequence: CSVRQNNQPQHF. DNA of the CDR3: TGCAGCGTTAGACAGAACAATCAGCCCCAGCATTTT.